A single sample gave rise to the 21 T cell receptor beta chains below, sequenced in a study of cytomegalovirus exposure and HLA in healthy donors. PCR employed 60 Vbeta and 13 Jbeta primers. Generated by immunoSEQ multiplex PCR, the TCRdb table keeps only in-frame clones and is missing some. Of more than 150,000 clones listed, around three quarters are singletons. Material: PBMCs. Receptors were obtained from a woman in her 30s in good health and CMV-seropositive.

The chain is built from TRBV4-1 and TRBJ1-4, with D perhaps matching TRBD1 (5 bases). The germline V and J ends were trimmed by 0 bases and 8 bases, with 19 bases remaining between them. The length of the CDR3 is 17 residues. In germline, CDR1 is MGHRA, CDR2 YSYEKL. CDR3 sequence (DNA): TGCGCCAGCAGCCAAGATGTTGGTGTGGGACTGGTCGAAAAACTGTTTTTT. Translating it yields CASSQDVGVGLVEKLFF.

By sample share, this clone is medium-sized (0.01 to 0.1%). The rearrangement links TRBV7-2 to TRBJ1-3; possible D gene TRBD1, 6 bases. This CDR3 is 12 amino acids long. CDR1 SGHTA and CDR2 FQGNSA come from the germline V gene. Deletions cut 9 bases from V and 11 bases from J, with 17 bases between. CDR3 region: CASRDTIIAIYF. The CDR3 nucleotides are TGTGCCAGTCGGGACACCATCATTGCCATATATTTT. Using reference TRBV7-2 and TRBJ1-3 for the parts outside the CDR3, the full variable domain is GAGVSQSPSNKVTEKGKDVELRCDPISGHTALYWYRQSLGQGLEFLIYFQGNSAPDKSGLPSDRFSAERTGGSVSTLTIQRTQQEDSAVYLCASRDTIIAIYFGEGSWLTVV.

The chain employs TRBV5-4 and TRBJ2-2, with 11 bases identical to TRBD2. CDR1 is SGHNT, CDR2 YYREEE, per germline (reference sequence). The CDR3 loop spans 15 amino acids. The V gene end was trimmed by 4 bases and the J gene end by 4 bases; junction bases not matched to a gene: 3. CDR3 sequence reads: CASSPSGGPTGELFF. The DNA of the CDR3 is TGTGCCAGCAGCCCTAGCGGGGGGCCCACCGGGGAGCTGTTTTTT.

DNA of the CDR3: TGTGCCAGCACCAGATCGGGGAACGCTTTTAGTGGCTACACCTTC. It encodes CASTRSGNAFSGYTF. This chain connects TRBV6-1 to TRBJ1-2, with D hard to call. Germline CDR1 and CDR2: MNHNS and SASEGT. There are 15 residues in the CDR3. Trimming left V 7 bases short and J 7 bases short, with 22 bases between.

This clone was counted between two and nine times. The chain employs TRBV6-1 and TRBJ2-2; no reliable D call. Germline lookup yields CDR1 MNHNS and CDR2 SASEGT. V lost 4 bases to trimming and J lost 7 bases, with 16 bases between them. This CDR3 contains 15 residues. DNA for the CDR3: TGTGCCAGCAGTGGGCTCCAGTTTGGCCGCGGGGAGCTGTTTTTT. Amino acids: CASSGLQFGRGELFF.

V usage is TRBV5-5 and J usage is TRBJ2-7, with 9 bases matching TRBD2. The CDR3 length is 15 residues. With V trimmed by 0 bases and J by 2 bases, 3 bases remained unmatched. CDR1 and CDR2 (germline): SGHKS, YYEKEE (reference sequence). The CDR3 reads CASSLEASGAYEQYF. Written as DNA, the CDR3 is TGTGCCAGCAGCTTGGAGGCTAGCGGGGCCTACGAGCAGTACTTC.

This clone has more than one count but fewer than ten. V gene TRBV28 combines with J gene TRBJ1-2; 7 bases align to TRBD1. Looked up from germline, CDR1 is MDHEN and CDR2 is SYDVKM. The CDR3 is 15 amino acids. The junction had 10 bases not matched to a gene; V was cut back by 5 bases and J by 4 bases. The DNA for the CDR3 is TGTGCCAGCAGTACCGGGACAGCCCCTACCTATGGCTACACCTTC. Translating gives CASSTGTAPTYGYTF.

The V and J genes are TRBV7-9 and TRBJ1-2; tentatively, D is TRBD1 (5 bases). Trimming pared 4 bases from V and 8 bases from J, leaving 11 bases between. The CDR3 loop spans 12 amino acids. CDR1 and CDR2 from the germline V gene are SEHNR and FQNEAQ (reference sequence). The CDR3 nucleotides read TGTGCCAGCAGCTCTGGGGGGTTGGGCTACACCTTC. Translated: CASSSGGLGYTF.

V usage is TRBV30 and J usage is TRBJ1-5, with D unresolved. V lost 3 bases to trimming and J lost 0 bases, with 6 bases between them. The CDR3 is made up of 13 amino acids. CDR1 GTSNPN and CDR2 SVGIG come from the germline V gene (reference sequence). CDR3 amino acids: CAWSRGSNQPQHF. The CDR3 region has the DNA TGTGCCTGGAGCCGGGGTAGCAATCAGCCCCAGCATTTT.

The chain joins TRBV28 to TRBJ1-5; 7 bases are shared with TRBD1. The germline CDR1 and CDR2 sequences are MDHEN and SYDVKM. Germline trimming cut 6 bases from V and 0 bases from J; bases unmatched to any gene: 11. CDR3 length equals 17 residues. The DNA of the CDR3 is TGTGCCAGCAGGCCCCCGACAGGGTCGCTTAGCAATCAGCCCCAGCATTTT. As protein: CASRPPTGSLSNQPQHF.

The chain joins TRBV9 to TRBJ2-4; no reliable D call. The CDR3 sequence is 13 residues long. V was pared by 0 bases and J by 8 bases, with 9 bases between. From germline, CDR1 is SGDLS and CDR2 YYNGEE. CDR3 in DNA: TGTGCCAGCAGCGTAGTGGGCTCGGACATTCAGTACTTC. Its protein product is CASSVVGSDIQYF.

The rearrangement uses TRBV19 and TRBJ1-4; D ambiguous. CDR1 and CDR2 (germline): LNHDA, SQIVND (reference sequence). Trimming shortened V by 2 bases and J by 5 bases, and 12 bases separated the two germline ends. The CDR3 loop spans 15 amino acids. Here the CDR3 reads CASSIYVGRNEKLFF. DNA for the CDR3: TGTGCCAGTAGTATATACGTGGGGAGAAATGAAAAACTGTTTTTT. Variable domain in full (rest from reference TRBV19 and TRBJ1-4): DGGITQSPKYLFRKEGQNVTLSCEQNLNHDAMYWYRQDPGQGLRLIYYSQIVNDFQKGDIAEGYSVSREKKESFPLTVTSAQKNPTAFYLCASSIYVGRNEKLFFGSGTQLSVL.

V usage is TRBV6-5 and J usage is TRBJ2-1, with D possibly TRBD1 on 7 matching bases. Germline V gene data show CDR1 as MNHEY and CDR2 as SVGAGI. Between the trimmed V and J ends, which lost 2 bases and 4 bases, there was a span of 15 bases. CDR3 length: 16 residues. As DNA, the CDR3 is TGTGCCAGCAGTTACGGAGGGGGCGGGTGGTACAATGAGCAGTTCTTC. Translated, it gives CASSYGGGGWYNEQFF.

The V gene is TRBV10-2, the J gene TRBJ2-5, with 7 bases fitting TRBD2. The CDR3 extends over 16 amino acids. From germline, CDR1 is WSHSY and CDR2 SAAADI. V trimming: 4 bases; J trimming: 2 bases; junction bases outside the gene matches: 10. This CDR3 is CASSVRASGIQETQYF. For the CDR3, the DNA is TGCGCCAGCAGTGTCAGGGCTAGCGGTATTCAAGAGACCCAGTACTTC.

The CDR3 bases are TGTGCCAGCAGTTCTAATTGGGATACGCAGTATTTT. Translating it yields CASSSNWDTQYF. The genes are TRBV6-1 and TRBJ2-3, with D unresolved. V lost 5 bases to trimming and J lost 6 bases, with 9 bases between them. This CDR3 region has 12 residues. CDR1 MNHNS and CDR2 SASEGT come from the germline V gene.

This chain links TRBV7-2 with TRBJ1-2; 8 bases line up with TRBD1. CDR3 length: 13 amino acids. The germline gives CDR1 SGHTA, CDR2 FQGNSA. V gave up 5 bases and J gave up 8 bases; unmatched junction bases: 7. The DNA of the CDR3 is TGTGCCAGCAGCCGAGCAGGGGGCCAGGGCTACACCTTC. Amino acid sequence: CASSRAGGQGYTF.

This chain uses TRBV18 with TRBJ1-5; 9 bases are a match to TRBD1. Germline V gene sequence: CDR1 KGHSH, CDR2 LQKENI. The CDR3 covers 15 residues. V lost 5 bases and J lost 5; bases outside the gene matches: 7. CDR3 sequence (DNA): TGTGCCAGCTCAGCTAGACAGGGGGACTATCAGCCCCAGCATTTT. Its translation: CASSARQGDYQPQHF.

The J gene is TRBJ2-5, the V gene TRBV14; TRBD1 is a possible D gene (6 bases). The CDR3 is 18 amino acids. Germline lookup yields CDR1 SGHDN and CDR2 FVKESK. Trimming took 2 bases from V and 2 from J, leaving 21 bases between them. CDR3 coding DNA: TGTGCCAGCAGCCAACGCGGTTGGAGGCAGGGGCGTCAAGAGACCCAGTACTTC. Translating it yields CASSQRGWRQGRQETQYF.

As DNA, the CDR3 is TGTGCCAGCAGTGAATGGCGGGGGGGCTCCTACGAGCAGTACTTC. It codes for CASSEWRGGSYEQYF. V and J are TRBV6-1 and TRBJ2-7, with 9 bases fitting TRBD2. CDR1 MNHNS and CDR2 SASEGT come from the germline V gene. The CDR3 length is 15 residues. J was trimmed by 0 bases and V by 2 bases; bases with no gene match: 2.

The chain joins TRBV6-5 to TRBJ2-5; weak D call: TRBD2 (6 bases). Germline V gives CDR1 MNHEY, CDR2 SVGAGI. This CDR3 spans 13 amino acids. The CDR3 sequence is CATRGSGSETQYF. The CDR3 region has the DNA TGTGCGACTAGGGGCTCGGGGTCGGAGACCCAGTACTTC.

There are a few counts of this clone. V usage is TRBV19 and J usage is TRBJ1-6; weak D call: TRBD1 (5 bases). V lost 7 bases and J lost 9, with 16 bases in between. The CDR3 contains 14 residues. Germline assignment: CDR1 LNHDA and CDR2 SQIVND (reference sequence). CDR3 in amino acids: CASKSTGGSSPLHF. The CDR3, as DNA: TGTGCCAGTAAGTCGACGGGGGGTAGTTCACCCCTCCACTTT. Together with reference TRBV19 and TRBJ1-6, the CDR3 gives the full variable domain: DGGITQSPKYLFRKEGQNVTLSCEQNLNHDAMYWYRQDPGQGLRLIYYSQIVNDFQKGDIAEGYSVSREKKESFPLTVTSAQKNPTAFYLCASKSTGGSSPLHFGNGTRLTVT.